Described below is a single T cell receptor (beta chain) sequence and its context. This clonotype has just a few counts. Its antigen specificity is not known. No much larger clone exists at a distance of one base, and base qualities are not known. Library preparation was by RACE. The run used a NextSeq 500. During library preparation, unique molecular identifiers were attached to individual cDNA molecules so that TCRs could be counted in a quantitative, reproducible way. For every blood RNA sample, sequencing covered both the TCR alpha and TCR beta chains. The study's processing was this. Samples had a median of about 96,000 TCRs, with a range from about 20,000 to 690,600. The Decombinator software suite was used to annotate the V, J and CDR3 of the TCR reads. Every sample was subsampled to the same number of TCRs (28,000) for the PS versus PT1 abundance plots. TCRs were defined as expanded if absent before sensitization and observed at least eight times at the 2-week time point. TCRdb applied fastp at Q25 and MiXCR to the public reads, then kept only in-frame beta chains. Each entry is one CDR3 protein sequence, shown with its most common DNA and genes. Clone size and V and J calls follow TCRdb, not the original study. Here the sample has 50,000 to 80,000 distinct CDR3 sequences; approximately 11% occur a single time. The leading ten clones occupy approximately 2.2% of the sample.

Per the publication, the time point label means: patch test 3, about 24 weeks after DPC sensitization. The label giving this sample's treatment or condition can be read as: therapeutic diphenylcyclopropenone sensitization with weekly scalp DPC. Blood at each patch-test visit was drawn before the patch test was applied. Eligible patients were aged 18 to 70, diagnosed with alopecia, deemed suitable for DPC therapy, and excluded if pregnant. Unfractionated whole blood was collected in Tempus Blood RNA tubes, and total RNA was extracted from that blood. The CDR3 measures 12 amino acids from cysteine to phenylalanine. The entry retains the CDR3 DNA only, 36 bases that are in frame from base 1. CDR1 and CDR2 are drawn from the germline V gene: SQVTM, ANQGSEA. The V end loses 4 bases and the J end loses 3 bases, and a stretch of 10 bases separates them. This entry comes from a study of human T cells and chemical hapten exposure (dated by TCRdb to the early 2020s). For the study in its entirety: For sensitization, 2% DPC in acetone was applied to a 2 cm by 2 cm area of upper inner arm skin. Throughout the approximately 25-week study period, patients were also given weekly therapeutic DPC doses on the scalp. The libraries were sequenced as a pool, and the TCR yield per sample differed mostly because of small variations in library volumes within the pool. Blood samples were taken from patients before sensitization (week 0) and at 2, 6 and about 24 weeks after DPC sensitization. The patient cohort, mostly female, included alopecia areata with under or over 50% scalp involvement, alopecia totalis and alopecia universalis. Blood for TCR sequencing was provided by twenty-nine alopecia patients at one to four time points (pre-sensitization, 2, 6 and 24 weeks). In alopecia patients, the study followed how the peripheral blood TCR repertoire changed in vivo over primary and secondary sensitization to diphenylcyclopropenone (DPC), a hapten. Patch testing was performed on the upper back with Finn chambers containing 0.01% DPC, and the patch tests were scored after 6 days according to International Contact Dermatitis Research Group standards.

General findings and caveats noted by the study authors: Significantly more large CDR3 similarity clusters were formed by expanded TCRs than by pre-sensitization or healthy control sets, consistent with antigen-driven responses. Alopecia, a presumed autoimmune disease, was present in all patients, so the immune response of the patients might differ from that of healthy individuals. The number of PT1 expanded TCRs positively correlated with patch test score, significant at thresholds 8, 16 and 32 but not 4. DPC sensitization did not change how many TCRs were above 1 in 1000 frequency, and no evidence was found of alterations in global repertoire structure. Repeated subsampling changed both the strength of the expansion versus patch-test correlation and the threshold at which the correlation became significant.

The V and J genes are TRBV29-1 and TRBJ2-7; TRBD2 is a possible D gene, resting on 5 matching bases. The source was whole blood, collected in connection with sensitization to the hapten diphenylcyclopropenone (DPC). The TCR originated in a woman between 25 and 40 years old with alopecia areata. Some clones in this sample may be carry-over from other donors' samples. The sequenced DNA: TGCAGCGTTGTCCCCGGGAACTACGAGCAGTACTTC. It translates as CSVVPGNYEQYF.